The present TCR beta chain was sequenced within a study of shared clonotypes between healthy human individuals. About the research overall: Contributing individuals were two females and a few males aged 18 to 49.

Details on this clone: Its antigen is undetermined.

CD45RO-negative, CCR7-selected cells formed the naive CD8 fraction, which excluded terminally differentiated effector memory CD45RA+ cells. Findings of the study overall: Relative to memory subsets, naive subsets generally showed larger estimated richness.

Assay: immunoSEQ multiplex PCR; the TCRdb copy retains only in-frame clones and omits some. The sample holds hundreds of thousands of clones, nearly 95% seen once. The germline V and J ends were trimmed by 5 bases and 6 bases, with 13 bases remaining between them. The V gene's germline CDR1 is SEHNR and CDR2 FQNEAQ (reference sequence). This CDR3 comprises 14 residues. This sequence joins TRBV7-9 and TRBJ1-4; D remains unclear. The sample comprised naive CD8+ T cells sorted from blood. The clonotype comes from a man aged 25-45 years in good health. CDR3 region: CASSQARGDEKLFF. DNA of the CDR3: TGTGCCAGCAGCCAGGCCCGCGGGGATGAAAAACTGTTTTTT.